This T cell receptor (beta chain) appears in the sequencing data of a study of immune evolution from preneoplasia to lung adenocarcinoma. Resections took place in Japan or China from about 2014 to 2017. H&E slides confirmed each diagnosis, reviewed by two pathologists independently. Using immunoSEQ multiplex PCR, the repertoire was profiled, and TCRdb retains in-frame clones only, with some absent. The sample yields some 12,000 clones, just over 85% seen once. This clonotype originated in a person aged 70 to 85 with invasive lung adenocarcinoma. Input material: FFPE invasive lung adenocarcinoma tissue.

CDR3 protein: CASTRSGYGYTF. CDR3 coding DNA: TGTGCCAGCACGCGGTCCGGTTATGGCTACACCTTC. The V and J genes are TRBV6-1 and TRBJ1-2, with D unresolved. The CDR3 extends over 12 amino acids. V was pared by 7 bases and J by 5 bases, with 11 bases between. Per germline, CDR1 MNHNS and CDR2 SASEGT.